These 8 T cell receptor beta chains share one sample of origin, sequenced in a study of T-cell reconstitution after alpha-beta-depleted transplantation in children. The authors prepared the TCRbeta library with unique molecular identifiers. MiXCR was run by TCRdb on the PCR reads, yielding one entry per CDR3 protein. The sample consists of over 400,000 distinct CDR3 sequences, 43% of them appearing once. The material sequenced was PBMCs, taken before TCRalphabeta/CD19-depleted stem cell transplant. The receptor source for this set is a girl under 10 years old with aplastic anemia, due to receive a stem cell transplant.

CDR3 nucleotide sequence: TGCAGTGCTACCCCTCCGGGACTAAGACCTTATGGCTACACCTTC. Amino acid sequence: CSATPPGLRPYGYTF. The V call is TRBV20-1, the J call TRBJ1-2, with D possibly TRBD1 on 5 matching bases. This CDR3 contains 15 residues. V lost 4 bases, J lost 5 bases, and 20 bases lay in between. CDR1 DFQATT and CDR2 SNEGSKA come from the germline V gene (reference sequence).

This clonotype was seen at least ten times. This chain links TRBV4-2 with TRBJ2-2; D is undetermined. Germline CDR1 is LGHNA and CDR2 is YNFKEQ. The CDR3 spans 12 residues. Trimming pared 4 bases from V and 4 bases from J, leaving 4 bases between. This chain's CDR3 is CASSPPTGELFF. CDR3 bases: TGTGCCAGCAGCCCTCCCACCGGGGAGCTGTTTTTT.

V usage is TRBV4-1 and J usage is TRBJ2-7; unclear D gene. V was shortened by 1 base and J by 1 base, with 8 bases between the two germline ends. The germline CDR1 and CDR2 sequences are MGHRA and YSYEKL. CDR3 length: 14 amino acids. The CDR3 is CASSQGAQSYEQYF. CDR3 bases: TGCGCCAGCAGCCAAGGGGCCCAATCCTACGAGCAGTACTTC.

This rearrangement joins TRBV5-1 to TRBJ1-2; D is uncertain. Germline CDR1 SGHRS, CDR2 YFSETQ. The CDR3 length is 12 residues. With 0 bases removed from V and 8 bases from J, the gap between germline ends came to 8 bases. CDR3 amino acids: CASSLVSGGYTF. CDR3 sequence (DNA): TGCGCCAGCAGCTTGGTGTCGGGAGGCTACACCTTC.

The chain carries TRBV7-8 and TRBJ1-5; unclear D gene. Germline V gene lookup returns CDR1 SGHVS and CDR2 FQNEAQ. CDR3 length equals 12 residues. The V end was cut by 4 bases, the J end by 9 bases, with 10 bases between. The CDR3 protein is CASSSNTGPQHF. Written as DNA, the CDR3 is TGTGCCAGCAGCTCCAATACCGGGCCCCAGCATTTT.

The CDR3 sequence is CASSGGEGGPDEQFF. In nucleotides, the CDR3 is TGTGCCAGCAGTGGAGGGGAGGGAGGGCCGGATGAGCAGTTCTTC. The chain couples TRBV6-4 to TRBJ2-1, with 7 bases aligning to TRBD2. Germline values: CDR1 MRHNA, CDR2 SNTAGT. V gave up 4 bases and J gave up 8 bases; unmatched junction bases: 11. This CDR3 region has 15 residues.

This clonotype was recorded many times. The rearrangement links TRBV12-3 or TRBV12-4 to TRBJ2-1; no clear D gene. This CDR3 is 12 amino acids long. The germline V and J ends were trimmed by 5 bases and 7 bases, with 9 bases remaining between them. The CDR3: CASSPDLNEQFF. As DNA, the CDR3 is TGTGCCAGCAGTCCCGACCTAAATGAGCAGTTCTTC.

The chain carries TRBV20-1 and TRBJ2-1; D is undetermined. Between the trimmed V and J ends, which lost 6 bases and 2 bases, there was a span of 14 bases. Germline V gene sequence: CDR1 DFQATT, CDR2 SNEGSKA (reference sequence). The CDR3 length is 14 residues. The CDR3 DNA sequence: TGCAGTGCCTCAGCTAGGTCGCCCTACAATGAGCAGTTCTTC. It encodes CSASARSPYNEQFF.